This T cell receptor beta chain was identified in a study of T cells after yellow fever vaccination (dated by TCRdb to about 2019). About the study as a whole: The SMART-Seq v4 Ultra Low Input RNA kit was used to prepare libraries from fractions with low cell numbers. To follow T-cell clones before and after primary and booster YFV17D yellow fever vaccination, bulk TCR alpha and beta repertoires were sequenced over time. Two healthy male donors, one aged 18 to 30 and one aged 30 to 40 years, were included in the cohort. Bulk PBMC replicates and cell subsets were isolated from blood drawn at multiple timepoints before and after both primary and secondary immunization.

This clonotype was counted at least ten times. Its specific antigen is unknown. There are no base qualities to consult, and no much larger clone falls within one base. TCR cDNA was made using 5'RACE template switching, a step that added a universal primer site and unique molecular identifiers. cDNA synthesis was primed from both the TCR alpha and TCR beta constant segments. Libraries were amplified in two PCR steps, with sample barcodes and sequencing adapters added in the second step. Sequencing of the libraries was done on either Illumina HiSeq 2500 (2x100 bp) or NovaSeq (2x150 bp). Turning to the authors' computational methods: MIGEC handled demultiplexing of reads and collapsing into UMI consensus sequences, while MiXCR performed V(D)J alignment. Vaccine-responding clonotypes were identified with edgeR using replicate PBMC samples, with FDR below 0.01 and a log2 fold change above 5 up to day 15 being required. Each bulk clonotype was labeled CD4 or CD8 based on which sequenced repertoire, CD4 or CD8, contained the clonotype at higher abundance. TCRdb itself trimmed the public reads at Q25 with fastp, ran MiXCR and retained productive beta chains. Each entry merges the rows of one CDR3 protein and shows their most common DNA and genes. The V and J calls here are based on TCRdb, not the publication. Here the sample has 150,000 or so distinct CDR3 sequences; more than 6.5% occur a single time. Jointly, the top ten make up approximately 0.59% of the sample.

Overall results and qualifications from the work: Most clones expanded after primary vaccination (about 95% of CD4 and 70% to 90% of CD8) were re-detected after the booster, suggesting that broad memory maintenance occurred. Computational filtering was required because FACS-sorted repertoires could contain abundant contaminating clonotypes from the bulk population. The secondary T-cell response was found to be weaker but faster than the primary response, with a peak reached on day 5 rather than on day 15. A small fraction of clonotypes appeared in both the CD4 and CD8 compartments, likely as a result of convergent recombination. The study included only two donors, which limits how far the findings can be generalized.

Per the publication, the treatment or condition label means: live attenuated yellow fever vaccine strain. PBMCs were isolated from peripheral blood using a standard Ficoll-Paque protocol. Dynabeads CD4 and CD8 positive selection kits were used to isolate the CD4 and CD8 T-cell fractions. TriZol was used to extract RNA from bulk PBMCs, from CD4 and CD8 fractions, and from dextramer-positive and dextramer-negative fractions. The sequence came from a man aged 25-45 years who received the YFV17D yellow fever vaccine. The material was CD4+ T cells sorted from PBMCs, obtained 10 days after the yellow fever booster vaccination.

The nucleotides are TGCAGTGCTTTCCCCTGGGGGGCGGAGGATACGCAGTATTTT. This codes for CSAFPWGAEDTQYF. In this chain, TRBV20-1 is recombined with TRBJ2-3; the D region is possibly TRBD1 or TRBD2, each matching across 6 bases. Looking up the germline V gene (reference sequence) yields CDR1 DFQATT and CDR2 SNEGSKA. The CDR3 has 14 amino acids, counting the end cysteine and phenylalanine. Only the CDR3 portion is preserved as DNA: 42 bases, with reading frame beginning at the first base. Trimming costs V 5 bases and J 6 bases, and their ends lie 18 bases apart.